The 27 T cell receptor beta chains given below trace back to one sample, sequenced in a study of shared clonotypes between healthy human individuals. Method: immunoSEQ multiplex PCR; TCRdb's copy keeps in-frame clones and lacks some. Here the sample spans 2 million to 2.5 million clones, roughly 93% being singletons. Specimen: naive CD4+ T cells from PBMCs. Regarding subset: CD45RA+ positively selected. The receptors stem from a man younger than 30 in good health. Some clones in this sample may be carry-over from other donors' samples.

The rearrangement joins TRBV28 to TRBJ2-7; 12 bases map to TRBD1. The CDR3 totals 14 residues. Germline lookup yields CDR1 MDHEN and CDR2 SYDVKM. The J segment lost 4 bases and the V segment lost 6 bases, leaving 4 bases of the junction unmatched. DNA of the CDR3: TGTGCCAGCAGATGGGACAGGGGGCTTTACGAGCAGTACTTC. Residues: CASRWDRGLYEQYF.

This chain links TRBV5-1 with TRBJ2-5; 13 bases match TRBD2. Trimming removed 4 bases from V and 2 bases from J; junction bases left unmatched: 2. The V gene's germline CDR1 is SGHRS and CDR2 YFSETQ. This CDR3 is 15 amino acids long. The CDR3 loop is CASSQGLAGQETQYF. The CDR3 region has the DNA TGCGCCAGCAGCCAGGGACTAGCGGGACAAGAGACCCAGTACTTC.

Of note for this clone: At one end the junction does not follow the germline gene, possibly because of a read error. The chain is built from TRBV6-4 and TRBJ2-3, with D hard to call. CDR3 length: 13 amino acids. CDR1 is MRHNA and CDR2 is SNTAGT in the germline V gene. The CDR3: CASSSSSRDTQYF. The CDR3, as DNA: TGTGCCAGCTCCTCATCCAGCAGAGATACGCAGTATTTT.

This rearrangement joins TRBV4-1 to TRBJ1-5; D perhaps matches TRBD1 (5 bases). The CDR3 loop spans 16 amino acids. Trimming cost V 4 bases and J 0 bases, with 13 bases left between them. The germline CDR1 and CDR2 sequences are MGHRA and YSYEKL. CDR3 in DNA: TGCGCCAGCAGCCGAACCCGGACACTTAGCAATCAGCCCCAGCATTTT. Translation gives CASSRTRTLSNQPQHF.

The chain joins TRBV7-2 to TRBJ2-3; 14 nucleotides agree with TRBD2. The CDR3 runs 16 residues. Germline CDR1 is SGHTA and CDR2 is FQGNSA. The ends lost 5 bases at V and 1 base at J; junction bases unmatched: 2. The CDR3 bases are TGTGCCAGCAGCGGGGGACTAGCGGGAGGCACAGATACGCAGTATTTT. Translating it yields CASSGGLAGGTDTQYF.

The chain carries TRBV28 and TRBJ1-2, with D tentatively TRBD1 (6 bases). The CDR3 runs 12 residues. The germline V gene has CDR1 MDHEN and CDR2 SYDVKM. V was pared by 4 bases and J by 12 bases, with 15 bases between. The CDR3 sequence is CASSSKGGLNTF. CDR3 nucleotide sequence: TGTGCCAGCAGTTCAAAAGGGGGTCTTAACACCTTC.

This clone was recorded only once. The chain recombines TRBV7-9 with TRBJ2-2, with TRBD2 matching 10 bases. Trimming removed 6 bases from V and 0 bases from J; junction bases left unmatched: 4. Germline CDR1 SEHNR, CDR2 FQNEAQ (reference sequence). This CDR3 region has 16 residues. The CDR3 reads CASRQLAGPNTGELFF. In nucleotides, the CDR3 is TGTGCCAGCAGACAACTAGCGGGGCCGAACACCGGGGAGCTGTTTTTT.

V usage is TRBV5-1 and J usage is TRBJ2-1, with 10 bases that match TRBD1. CDR1 and CDR2 from the germline V gene are SGHRS and YFSETQ. The CDR3 spans 14 residues. The V gene end was trimmed by 4 bases and the J gene end by 8 bases; junction bases not matched to a gene: 6. CDR3 amino acids: CASSPGTGVDEQFF. The DNA of the CDR3 is TGCGCCAGCAGCCCAGGGACAGGGGTCGATGAGCAGTTCTTC.

The gene calls are TRBV10-1 and TRBJ1-5, with D perhaps TRBD1 (5 bases). Trimming took off 10 bases at V and 4 bases at J, with 20 bases between the two ends. This CDR3 has 15 amino acids. Germline assignment: CDR1 WNHNN and CDR2 SYGVQD (reference sequence). The CDR3 DNA is TGCGCCACCATACCGCAGGGCGGAGGGAATCAGCCCCAGCATTTT. Its translation: CATIPQGGGNQPQHF.

The chain links TRBV6-6 to TRBJ2-1, with a weak D call TRBD2 (5 bases). Germline V gene lookup returns CDR1 MNHNY and CDR2 SVGAGI (reference sequence). Trimming shortened V by 2 bases and J by 8 bases, and 13 bases separated the two germline ends. The CDR3 sequence is 14 residues long. CDR3 in amino acids: CASSYDPSRDEQFF. The DNA of the CDR3 is TGTGCCAGCAGTTACGATCCTAGCCGCGATGAGCAGTTCTTC.

Here the CDR3 reads CASSWDQSYNYGYTF. For the CDR3, the DNA is TGTGCCAGCAGTTGGGACCAATCCTATAACTATGGCTACACCTTC. The rearrangement links TRBV9 to TRBJ1-2; maybe TRBD1 (5 bases). CDR3 size: 15 residues. V dropped 5 bases and J dropped 1 base, with 15 bases sitting between them. Germline V gene data show CDR1 as SGDLS and CDR2 as YYNGEE.

V is TRBV4-3 and J is TRBJ1-4, with 7 bases identical to TRBD1. This CDR3 has 13 residues. CDR1 is LGHNA and CDR2 is YSLEER in the germline V gene. Trimming removed 2 bases from V and 8 bases from J; junction bases left unmatched: 2. In DNA form, the CDR3 reads TGCGCCAGCAGCCAAAGGACAGGCGAAAAACTGTTTTTT. The encoded protein is CASSQRTGEKLFF.

V and J are TRBV7-9 and TRBJ2-7; D call uncertain. With 3 bases removed from V and 5 bases from J, the gap between germline ends came to 8 bases. CDR1 is SEHNR and CDR2 is FQNEAQ in the germline V gene (reference sequence). This CDR3 has 12 amino acids. CDR3 sequence (DNA): TGTGCCAGCAGCTTTTTGTCGGACGAGCAGTACTTC. It specifies CASSFLSDEQYF.

This sequence joins TRBV9 and TRBJ1-1; D is possibly TRBD1 (5 bases). The CDR3 totals 15 residues. V lost 4 bases to trimming and J lost 3 bases, with 16 bases between them. Germline V lookup: CDR1 SGDLS, CDR2 YYNGEE. The CDR3 DNA sequence: TGTGCCAGCAGCCTCGTGGAGGGGTCCTACACTGAAGCTTTCTTT. It yields the protein CASSLVEGSYTEAFF.

This chain connects TRBV11-2 to TRBJ2-3; D is unresolved. Germline CDR1 SGHAT, CDR2 FQNNGV. The CDR3 has 18 residues. V was shortened by 0 bases and J by 4 bases, with 20 bases between the two germline ends. The CDR3 DNA sequence: TGTGCCAGCAGCTTAGATCATGGCCGAGCAGGTCTGGCAGATACGCAGTATTTT. Protein: CASSLDHGRAGLADTQYF. The full variable domain, with the rest looked up from reference TRBV11-2 and TRBJ2-3, is EAGVAQSPRYKIIEKRQSVAFWCNPISGHATLYWYQQILGQGPKLLIQFQNNGVVDDSQLPKDRFSAERLKGVDSTLKIQPAKLEDSAVYLCASSLDHGRAGLADTQYFGPGTRLTVL.

V and J are TRBV28 and TRBJ2-1; no definite D call. V dropped 4 bases and J dropped 10 bases, with 11 bases sitting between them. The germline V gene encodes CDR1 MDHEN and CDR2 SYDVKM. There are 12 residues in the CDR3. In DNA, the CDR3 is TGTGCCAGCAGTTCCGGGTTCTGGGAGCAGTTCTTC. It yields the protein CASSSGFWEQFF.

J is TRBJ2-1 and V is TRBV5-1; a weak D match, TRBD2 (6 bases). The CDR3 runs 13 residues. Per germline, CDR1 SGHRS and CDR2 YFSETQ. With 0 bases removed from V and 9 bases from J, the gap between germline ends came to 10 bases. The CDR3 is CASSLAGLSEQFF. For the CDR3, the DNA is TGCGCCAGCAGCTTGGCGGGACTGAGTGAGCAGTTCTTC.

Concerning this clone itself: Additional DNA sequences in this sample encode the identical CDR3. The rearrangement joins TRBV7-3 to TRBJ2-1, with TRBD2 matching over 8 bases. Germline V gene sequence: CDR1 SGHTA, CDR2 FQGTGA. This CDR3 contains 15 residues. The V and J ends lost 0 bases and 2 bases, in that order; junction bases with no gene match: 0. CDR3 coding DNA: TGTGCCAGCAGCTTAACTAGCGGGACCTACAATGAGCAGTTCTTC. Translating it yields CASSLTSGTYNEQFF.

A single count supports this clone. V is TRBV7-9 and J is TRBJ2-3; D might be TRBD2 (6 bases). CDR1 and CDR2 (germline): SEHNR, FQNEAQ (reference sequence). The CDR3 runs to 15 residues. Trimming removed 2 bases at V and 6 bases at J, with 15 bases between. The CDR3: CASSLIWRDSDTQYF. Here the CDR3 DNA reads TGTGCCAGCAGCTTAATCTGGAGGGACTCTGATACGCAGTATTTT.

This chain uses TRBV7-3 with TRBJ1-2, with D uncertain. Germline V CDR1 and CDR2: SGHTA, FQGTGA. This CDR3 has 13 amino acids. V was cut by 3 bases and J by 8 bases, with 13 bases left in between. Here the CDR3 DNA reads TGTGCCAGCAGCTTGGCCCTCCGCGAAGGCTACACCTTC. Residues: CASSLALREGYTF.

J is TRBJ1-2 and V is TRBV6-6; 10 nucleotides align to TRBD1. CDR1 and CDR2 (germline): MNHNY, SVGAGI (reference sequence). This CDR3 is built from 13 residues. The V gene end was trimmed by 10 bases and the J gene end by 0 bases; junction bases not matched to a gene: 2. Here the CDR3 DNA reads TGTGCCACCGGACAGGGGGCTAACTATGGCTACACCTTC. Protein product: CATGQGANYGYTF.

A note on this clone: Other DNA sequences in this sample translate to the same CDR3. The chain is built from TRBV6-1 and TRBJ1-3, with unresolved D. This CDR3 has 14 amino acids. The ends were cut back, 4 bases at V and 0 bases at J, with 7 bases in the middle. Germline-derived CDR1 and CDR2 are MNHNS and SASEGT. The CDR3 DNA reads TGTGCCAGCAGTGGGGGTTACTCTGGAAACACCATATATTTT. It translates to CASSGGYSGNTIYF.

J is TRBJ2-7 and V is TRBV7-6, with 8 bases matching TRBD1. Germline V gene sequence: CDR1 SGHVS, CDR2 FNYEAQ. The J segment lost 3 bases and the V segment lost 2 bases, leaving 6 bases of the junction unmatched. CDR3 size: 15 residues. The CDR3 nucleotides read TGTGCCAGCAGCTTAACCGGGACAGGAGGCTACGAGCAGTACTTC. It encodes CASSLTGTGGYEQYF.

The V call is TRBV5-1, the J call TRBJ2-5; 8 bases are shared with TRBD2. CDR1 and CDR2 (germline): SGHRS, YFSETQ. After removal of 6 bases from V and 9 bases from J, the junction contained 13 bases not matched to a gene. CDR3 length equals 14 residues. DNA of the CDR3: TGCGCCAGCACCTCCGGTACTAGCGGAACACCCCAGTACTTC. Residues: CASTSGTSGTPQYF.

This chain joins TRBV6-5 and TRBJ1-2; no definite D call. The CDR3 sequence is 14 residues long. Trimming pared 4 bases from V and 1 base from J, leaving 10 bases between. Germline CDR1 reads MNHEY; CDR2 reads SVGAGI. The CDR3 loop reads CASSWNGDNYGYTF. Written as DNA, the CDR3 is TGTGCCAGCAGTTGGAACGGCGATAACTATGGCTACACCTTC.

J is TRBJ2-4 and V is TRBV2, with 7 nucleotides matching TRBD1. The junction had 5 bases not matched to a gene; V was cut back by 3 bases and J by 6 bases. This CDR3 is built from 14 residues. The germline V gene has CDR1 SNHLY and CDR2 FYNNEI. CDR3 amino acids: CASSESYRGNIQYF. CDR3 sequence (DNA): TGTGCCAGCAGTGAGTCTTACAGGGGAAACATTCAGTACTTC.

For this clone: Other DNA sequences in the same sample also yield this CDR3. The J gene is TRBJ2-3, the V gene TRBV11-3; D possibly corresponds to TRBD1 (6 bases). Trimming left V 5 bases short and J 3 bases short, with 6 bases between. The germline gives CDR1 SGHNT, CDR2 YENEEA. The length of the CDR3 is 12 residues. CDR3 sequence reads: CASSRGTDTQYF. Written as DNA, the CDR3 is TGTGCCAGCAGCAGGGGGACAGATACGCAGTATTTT.